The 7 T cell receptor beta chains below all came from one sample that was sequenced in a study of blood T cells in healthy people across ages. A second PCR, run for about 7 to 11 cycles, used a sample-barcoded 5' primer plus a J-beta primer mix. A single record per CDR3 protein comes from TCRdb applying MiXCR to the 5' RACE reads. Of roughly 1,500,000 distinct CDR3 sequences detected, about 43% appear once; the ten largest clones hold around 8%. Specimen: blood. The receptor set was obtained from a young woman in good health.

The CDR3 coding sequence is TGTGCCAGCAGTTATGGCGGGAGGGCCTCCTACAATGAGCAGTTCTTC. Amino acids: CASSYGGRASYNEQFF. This rearrangement joins TRBV6-5 to TRBJ2-1, with 9 nucleotides matching TRBD2. V dropped 3 bases and J dropped 0; count of bases not matched to a gene: 3. Germline assignment: CDR1 MNHEY and CDR2 SVGAGI. The CDR3 covers 16 residues.

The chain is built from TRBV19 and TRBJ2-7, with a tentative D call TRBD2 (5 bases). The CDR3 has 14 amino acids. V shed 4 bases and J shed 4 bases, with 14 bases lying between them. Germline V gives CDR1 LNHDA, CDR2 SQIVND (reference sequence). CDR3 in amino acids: CASSTRIGIYEQYF. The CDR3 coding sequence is TGTGCCAGTAGTACTCGAATCGGGATTTACGAGCAGTACTTC.

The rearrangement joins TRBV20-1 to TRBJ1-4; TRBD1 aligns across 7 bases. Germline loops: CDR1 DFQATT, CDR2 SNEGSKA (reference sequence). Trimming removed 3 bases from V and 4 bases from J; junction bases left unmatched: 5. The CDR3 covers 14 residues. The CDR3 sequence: CSASRTGGNEKLFF. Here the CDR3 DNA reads TGCAGTGCTAGTCGGACAGGCGGTAATGAAAAACTGTTTTTT.

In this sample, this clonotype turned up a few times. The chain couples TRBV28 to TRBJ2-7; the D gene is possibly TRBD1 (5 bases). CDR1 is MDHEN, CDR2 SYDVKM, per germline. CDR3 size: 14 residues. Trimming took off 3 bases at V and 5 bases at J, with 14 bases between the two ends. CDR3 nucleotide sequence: TGTGCCAGCAGTTTGACAGAATTGGGGAACGAGCAGTACTTC. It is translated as CASSLTELGNEQYF.

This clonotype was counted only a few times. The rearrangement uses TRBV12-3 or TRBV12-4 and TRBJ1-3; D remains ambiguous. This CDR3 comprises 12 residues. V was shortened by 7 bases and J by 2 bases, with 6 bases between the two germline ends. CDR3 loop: CASTSAGNTIYF. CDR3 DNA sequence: TGTGCCAGCACCTCGGCTGGAAACACCATATATTTT.

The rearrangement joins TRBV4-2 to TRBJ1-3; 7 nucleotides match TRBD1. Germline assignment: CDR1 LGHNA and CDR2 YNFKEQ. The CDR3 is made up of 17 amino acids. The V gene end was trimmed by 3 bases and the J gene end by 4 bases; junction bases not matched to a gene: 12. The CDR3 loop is CASSQSGTGTVGNTIYF. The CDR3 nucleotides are TGTGCCAGCAGCCAGAGCGGGACCGGGACAGTCGGAAACACCATATATTTT.

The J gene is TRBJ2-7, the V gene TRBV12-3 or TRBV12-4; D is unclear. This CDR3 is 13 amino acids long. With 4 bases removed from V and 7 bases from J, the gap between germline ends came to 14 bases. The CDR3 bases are TGTGCCAGCAGTTCGAGTGTCGGTGGTGAGCAGTACTTC. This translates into CASSSSVGGEQYF.